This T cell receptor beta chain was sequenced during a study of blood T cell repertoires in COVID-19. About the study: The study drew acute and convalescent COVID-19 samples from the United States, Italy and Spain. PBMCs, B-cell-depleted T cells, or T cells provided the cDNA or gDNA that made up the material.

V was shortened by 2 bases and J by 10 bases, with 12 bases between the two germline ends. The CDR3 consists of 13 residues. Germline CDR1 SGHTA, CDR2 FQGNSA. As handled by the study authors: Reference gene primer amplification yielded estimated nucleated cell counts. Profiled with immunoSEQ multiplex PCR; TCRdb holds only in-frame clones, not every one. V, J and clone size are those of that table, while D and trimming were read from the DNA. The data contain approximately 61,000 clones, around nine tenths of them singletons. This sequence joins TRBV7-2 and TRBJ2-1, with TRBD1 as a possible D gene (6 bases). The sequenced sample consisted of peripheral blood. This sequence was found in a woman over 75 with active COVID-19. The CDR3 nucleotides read TGTGCCAGCAGCTTAACGCTCCAGGGGGAGCAGTTCTTC. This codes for CASSLTLQGEQFF.